This T cell receptor beta chain derives from a study of blood T cell repertoires in COVID-19. Study-wide background: The United States, Italy and Spain provided the acute and convalescent COVID-19 samples. The analysed material was cDNA or gDNA that came from T cells, B-cell-depleted T cells, or PBMCs.

Germline V gene data show CDR1 as LNHDA and CDR2 as SQIVND (reference sequence). CDR3 length: 14 amino acids. Concerning this clone: An end of the junction differs from the germline gene, which may be a read error.

Original processing methods: Reference gene primer amplification gave estimated nucleated cell counts. Sequencing was performed with immunoSEQ multiplex PCR; in TCRdb, only in-frame clones are kept and a portion is missing. The D gene and trimming were derived from the DNA, and the V and J assignments and clone size from that table. The sample lists approximately 110,000 clones, 75% to 90% seen once, with under 7% in the top ten. This TCR derives from a woman between 45 and 65 years old with acute or convalescent COVID-19. Input material: peripheral blood. V and J are TRBV19 and TRBJ2-7; the D gene is possibly TRBD1 (6 bases). The CDR3 protein is CASSRQATSLGLHF. In DNA, the CDR3 is TGTGCCAGTAGCCGACAGGCCACCTCACTGGGCTTGCACTTC.